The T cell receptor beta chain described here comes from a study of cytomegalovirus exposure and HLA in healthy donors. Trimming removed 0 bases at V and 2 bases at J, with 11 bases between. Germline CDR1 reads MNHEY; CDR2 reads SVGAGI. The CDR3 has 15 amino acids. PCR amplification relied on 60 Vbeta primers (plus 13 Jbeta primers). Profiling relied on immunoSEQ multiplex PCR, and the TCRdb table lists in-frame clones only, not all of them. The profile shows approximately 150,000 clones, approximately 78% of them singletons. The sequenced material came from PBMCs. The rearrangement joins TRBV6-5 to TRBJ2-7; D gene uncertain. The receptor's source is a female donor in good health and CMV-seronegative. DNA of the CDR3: TGTGCCAGCAGTTACTCAGGTCAGGTAACCTACGAGCAGTACTTC. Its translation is CASSYSGQVTYEQYF.